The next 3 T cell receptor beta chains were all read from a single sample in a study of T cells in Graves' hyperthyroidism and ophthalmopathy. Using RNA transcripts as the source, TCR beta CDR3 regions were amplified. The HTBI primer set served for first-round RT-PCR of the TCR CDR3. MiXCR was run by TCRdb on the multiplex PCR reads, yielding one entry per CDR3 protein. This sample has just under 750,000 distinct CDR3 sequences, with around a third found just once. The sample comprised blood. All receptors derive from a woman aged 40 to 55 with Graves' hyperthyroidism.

The CDR3 coding sequence is TGTGCCAGCAGTTACTCGTATAGGAGAAGCTCCTACGAGCAGTACTTC. This translates into CASSYSYRRSSYEQYF. This sequence joins TRBV7-2 and TRBJ2-7; unclear D gene. The CDR3 is 16 amino acids. Germline values: CDR1 SGHTA, CDR2 FQGNSA. V lost 6 bases and J lost 0, with 18 bases in between.

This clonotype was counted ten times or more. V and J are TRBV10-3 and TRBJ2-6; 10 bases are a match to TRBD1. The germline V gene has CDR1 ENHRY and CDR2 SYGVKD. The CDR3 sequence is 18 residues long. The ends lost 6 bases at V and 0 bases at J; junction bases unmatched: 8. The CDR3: CAISKSGTGDSGANVLTF. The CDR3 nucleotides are TGTGCCATCAGCAAATCCGGGACAGGGGACTCTGGGGCCAACGTCCTGACTTTC.

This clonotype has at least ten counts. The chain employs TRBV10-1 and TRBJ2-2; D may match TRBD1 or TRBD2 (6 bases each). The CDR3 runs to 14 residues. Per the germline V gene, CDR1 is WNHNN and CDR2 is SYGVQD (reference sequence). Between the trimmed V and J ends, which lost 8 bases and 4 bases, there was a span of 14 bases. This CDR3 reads CASSHEGGTGELFF. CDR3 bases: TGCGCCAGCTCCCACGAGGGGGGCACCGGGGAGCTGTTTTTT.